These 27 T cell receptor beta chains share one sample of origin, sequenced in a study of T cell repertoires in cytomegalovirus infection. TCRdb passed the reads through MiXCR, listing each CDR3 protein once. Among some 220,000 distinct CDR3 sequences listed, approximately 13% were seen once. Sequenced: PBMCs. These receptors came from a human donor in good health (CMV status not recorded). Some clones in this sample may be carry-over from other donors' samples.

The genes are TRBV27 and TRBJ2-7, with TRBD2 matching over 7 bases. The trim removed 6 bases at V and 2 bases at J, leaving 4 bases unmatched. The CDR3 loop spans 13 amino acids. Germline lookup yields CDR1 MNHEY and CDR2 SMNVEV (reference sequence). CDR3 nucleotides: TGTGCCAGCAGACGGGAGGTCCCCTACGAGCAGTACTTC. Its translation: CASRREVPYEQYF.

This clonotype was counted only a few times. The V and J genes are TRBV28 and TRBJ2-3; D possibly corresponds to TRBD1 (5 bases). Germline V gives CDR1 MDHEN, CDR2 SYDVKM. V was pared by 7 bases and J by 3 bases, with 17 bases between. This CDR3 contains 15 residues. The CDR3 here is CASTGQLDGTDTQYF. The CDR3 coding sequence is TGTGCCAGCACAGGGCAGCTCGACGGGACAGATACGCAGTATTTT.

This clonotype was recorded many times. CDR3 amino acids: CASTSPSGDRGFTQYF. The CDR3 bases are TGTGCCAGCACGTCACCTTCGGGGGACAGGGGTTTTACGCAGTATTTT. The rearrangement links TRBV28 to TRBJ2-3, with 10 nucleotides matching TRBD1. The CDR3 totals 16 residues. Germline V gene sequence: CDR1 MDHEN, CDR2 SYDVKM. Losses at the gene ends were 7 bases for V and 8 bases for J; bases not matched to a gene: 15.

V and J are TRBV7-2 and TRBJ2-3, with 7 positions matching TRBD1. Germline CDR1 reads SGHTA; CDR2 reads FQGNSA. The CDR3 totals 15 residues. Trimming at V came to 5 bases and at J to 1 base, leaving 6 bases not matched to a gene. The CDR3 loop reads CASSPRDSRTDTQYF. The CDR3 region has the DNA TGTGCCAGCAGCCCCCGGGACAGCCGCACAGATACGCAGTATTTT. Variable domain in full (rest from reference TRBV7-2 and TRBJ2-3): GAGVSQSPSNKVTEKGKDVELRCDPISGHTALYWYRQSLGQGLEFLIYFQGNSAPDKSGLPSDRFSAERTGGSVSTLTIQRTQQEDSAVYLCASSPRDSRTDTQYFGPGTRLTVL.

This clonotype showed up many times. V and J are TRBV28 and TRBJ2-2, with D hard to call. From germline, CDR1 is MDHEN and CDR2 SYDVKM. The CDR3 runs 10 residues. Trimming stripped 6 bases from V and 10 bases from J, with 6 bases between. The CDR3 is CASRQKELFF. In nucleotides, the CDR3 is TGTGCCAGCAGACAAAAGGAGCTGTTTTTT.

This clonotype was seen more than once but under ten times. The chain is built from TRBV19 and TRBJ1-1; D is unclear. Deletions cut 0 bases from V and 0 bases from J, with 2 bases between. Germline CDR1 is LNHDA and CDR2 is SQIVND (reference sequence). This CDR3 is 13 amino acids long. CDR3 protein: CASSIDLNTEAFF. CDR3 in DNA: TGTGCCAGTAGTATAGACTTGAACACTGAAGCTTTCTTT.

This clonotype was counted at least ten times. This chain links TRBV9 with TRBJ2-2; TRBD2 matches 9 bases. The CDR3 sequence is 17 residues long. J lost 0 bases, V lost 2 bases, and 5 bases had no gene match. The germline CDR1 and CDR2 sequences are SGDLS and YYNGEE. Written as DNA, the CDR3 is TGTGCCAGCAGCGTTTCGACTAGCGGACCGAACACCGGGGAGCTGTTTTTT. Translated, it gives CASSVSTSGPNTGELFF.

This clonotype was counted ten times or more. The V gene is TRBV12-3 or TRBV12-4, the J gene TRBJ1-1; 8 bases match TRBD1. J lost 1 base, V lost 6 bases, and 7 bases had no gene match. CDR3 length: 15 amino acids. The chain's CDR3 is CASRETGGKNTEAFF. CDR3 nucleotides: TGTGCCAGCAGGGAAACAGGGGGGAAGAACACTGAAGCTTTCTTT.

The V gene is TRBV27, the J gene TRBJ1-6; no definite D call. V was trimmed by 3 bases and J by 9 bases, leaving 6 bases between them. Germline values: CDR1 MNHEY, CDR2 SMNVEV (reference sequence). The CDR3 loop spans 12 amino acids. CDR3 residues: CASSFWGSPLHF. The CDR3 region has the DNA TGTGCCAGCAGTTTTTGGGGTTCACCCCTCCACTTT.

The rearrangement joins TRBV2 to TRBJ2-5; tentatively, D is TRBD2 (6 bases). The CDR3 runs 15 residues. V was cut by 1 base and J by 2 bases, with 11 bases left in between. Germline loops: CDR1 SNHLY, CDR2 FYNNEI. For the CDR3, the DNA is TGTGCCAGCAGTGAAGAGGCGGGACCTCAAGAGACCCAGTACTTC. It yields the protein CASSEEAGPQETQYF.

The CDR3 sequence is CASSRGGSPLHF. The CDR3 DNA reads TGTGCCAGCAGTCGCGGGGGATCACCCCTCCACTTT. The chain is built from TRBV27 and TRBJ1-6, with D possibly TRBD1 on 5 matching bases. The CDR3 contains 12 residues. V dropped 5 bases and J dropped 10 bases, with 9 bases sitting between them. Germline CDR1 MNHEY, CDR2 SMNVEV (reference sequence).

This clonotype was detected ten times or more. The chain has TRBV7-2 and TRBJ1-3; D is undetermined. The CDR3 has 16 amino acids. The V end lost 5 bases, the J end lost 8 bases, and 22 bases lay between the germline ends. Germline V CDR1 and CDR2: SGHTA, FQGNSA. In DNA form, the CDR3 reads TGTGCCAGCAGCCCCCAATCTCGAATTGGTCTGGACACCATATATTTT. It yields the protein CASSPQSRIGLDTIYF.

This clonotype was found many times. The chain joins TRBV7-2 to TRBJ2-7; no reliable D call. This CDR3 is 12 amino acids long. From germline, CDR1 is SGHTA and CDR2 FQGNSA. With 2 bases removed from V and 3 bases from J, the gap between germline ends came to 5 bases. This CDR3 is CASSLYGYEQYF. CDR3 bases: TGTGCCAGCAGCTTATATGGCTACGAGCAGTACTTC.

This sequence joins TRBV20-1 and TRBJ2-3; 8 positions agree with TRBD2. J was trimmed by 5 bases and V by 5 bases; bases with no gene match: 15. The CDR3 is made up of 16 amino acids. The V gene's germline CDR1 is DFQATT and CDR2 SNEGSKA (reference sequence). The CDR3 region has the DNA TGCAGTGCTCCGGGAGGGGGGCGAATCGTTGAAGATACGCAGTATTTT. Translation: CSAPGGGRIVEDTQYF.

There are many counts of this clonotype. The J gene is TRBJ2-1, the V gene TRBV5-1, with D perhaps TRBD2 (6 bases). With 0 bases removed from V and 0 bases from J, the gap between germline ends came to 10 bases. Germline CDR1 SGHRS, CDR2 YFSETQ. This CDR3 is 16 amino acids long. CDR3 region: CASSLDGRDSYNEQFF. The DNA for the CDR3 is TGCGCCAGCAGCTTGGACGGGAGAGACTCCTACAATGAGCAGTTCTTC.

The chain is built from TRBV7-9 and TRBJ2-7; maybe TRBD1 (6 bases). Per the germline V gene, CDR1 is SEHNR and CDR2 is FQNEAQ (reference sequence). This CDR3 contains 14 residues. V gave up 5 bases and J gave up 3 bases, with 14 bases separating them. Written as DNA, the CDR3 is TGTGCCAGCAGCAGGGCAGGGGCGATCTACGAGCAGTACTTC. It is translated as CASSRAGAIYEQYF. The full variable domain, rest sourced from reference TRBV7-9 and TRBJ2-7, is DTGVSQNPRHKITKRGQNVTFRCDPISEHNRLYWYRQTLGQGPEFLTYFQNEAQLEKSRLLSDRFSAERPKGSFSTLEIQRTEQGDSAMYLCASSRAGAIYEQYFGPGTRLTVT.

This clonotype came up many times. This CDR3 reads CSVEASGQGAEQYF. CDR3 sequence (DNA): TGCAGCGTTGAGGCTTCGGGACAGGGAGCCGAGCAGTACTTC. This chain connects TRBV29-1 to TRBJ2-7; 9 bases align to TRBD1. The CDR3 totals 14 residues. Germline-derived CDR1 and CDR2 are SQVTM and ANQGSEA. After removal of 3 bases from V and 6 bases from J, the junction contained 9 bases not matched to a gene.

This clonotype was recorded at least ten times. This sequence joins TRBV12-3 or TRBV12-4 and TRBJ2-1, with unresolved D. Trimming removed 3 bases at V and 0 bases at J, with 9 bases between. CDR3 size: 15 residues. CDR3 loop: CASSLSGSSYNEQFF. The CDR3 bases are TGTGCCAGCAGTTTGTCGGGCAGCTCCTACAATGAGCAGTTCTTC.

This clonotype was detected ten times or more. The chain combines TRBV12-3 or TRBV12-4 with TRBJ1-4, with a possible D match to TRBD1 (6 bases). The CDR3 contains 16 residues. V lost 6 bases to trimming and J lost 8 bases, with 22 bases between them. The DNA of the CDR3 is TGTGCCAGCAGACAGGGCCGGGCCCGTATCTCCGAAAAACTGTTTTTT. Its translation is CASRQGRARISEKLFF.

The genes are TRBV20-1 and TRBJ2-5; TRBD2 matches 7 bases. Germline V gene data show CDR1 as DFQATT and CDR2 as SNEGSKA (reference sequence). Losses at the gene ends were 8 bases for V and 5 bases for J; bases not matched to a gene: 5. This CDR3 contains 11 residues. In DNA form, the CDR3 reads TGCAGTCCTTTGGGGGGGGAGACCCAGTACTTC. Protein: CSPLGGETQYF.

This clonotype was found a few times. The CDR3, as DNA: TGCAGTGCTAGAGTCCCCGGGGGCACTGAAGCTTTCTTT. This sequence encodes CSARVPGGTEAFF. The chain combines TRBV20-1 with TRBJ1-1, with a possible D match to TRBD1 (5 bases). The V end lost 1 base, the J end lost 4 bases, and 10 bases lay between the germline ends. This CDR3 is 13 amino acids long. Germline V lookup: CDR1 DFQATT, CDR2 SNEGSKA (reference sequence).

The sample holds a few counts of this clonotype. CDR3 sequence reads: CSAKREGRVNEQFF. CDR3 sequence (DNA): TGCAGTGCTAAACGGGAGGGCCGCGTCAATGAGCAGTTCTTC. The chain is built from TRBV20-1 and TRBJ2-1; TRBD2 aligns across 8 bases. The CDR3 is 14 residues long. V dropped 4 bases and J dropped 6; count of bases not matched to a gene: 8. Germline V gene sequence: CDR1 DFQATT, CDR2 SNEGSKA (reference sequence).

This clonotype was seen ten or more times. The chain uses TRBV7-2 and TRBJ2-7, with 14 nucleotides matching TRBD2. Germline V gene sequence: CDR1 SGHTA, CDR2 FQGNSA. J lost 4 bases, V lost 4 bases, and 6 bases had no gene match. The CDR3 length is 16 residues. The CDR3 loop reads CASSSRTSGRQYEQYF. As DNA, the CDR3 is TGTGCCAGCAGCTCCAGGACTAGCGGGAGGCAGTACGAGCAGTACTTC.

The chain has TRBV5-1 and TRBJ2-3, with 12 bases aligning to TRBD2. The CDR3 runs to 15 residues. The junction had 5 bases not matched to a gene; V was cut back by 3 bases and J by 6 bases. The germline V gene has CDR1 SGHRS and CDR2 YFSETQ. In DNA, the CDR3 is TGCGCCAGCAGCTCTGGACTAGCGGGGCGGGATACGCAGTATTTT. Its protein product is CASSSGLAGRDTQYF.

The table lists this clonotype with many counts. The chain links TRBV7-2 to TRBJ2-7; 10 bases map to TRBD2. CDR1 is SGHTA, CDR2 FQGNSA, per germline. The CDR3 extends over 16 amino acids. With V trimmed by 1 base and J by 5 bases, 8 bases remained unmatched. This CDR3 is CASSLDPAGGRDEQYF. DNA of the CDR3: TGTGCCAGCAGCTTAGACCCAGCGGGGGGGCGGGACGAGCAGTACTTC.

In this sample, this clonotype turned up many times. V gene TRBV20-1 combines with J gene TRBJ2-3; D remains ambiguous. Per germline, CDR1 DFQATT and CDR2 SNEGSKA (reference sequence). The ends were cut back, 2 bases at V and 5 bases at J, with 14 bases in the middle. The CDR3 extends over 14 amino acids. The CDR3, as DNA: TGCAGTGCTAGAAGTGGACCACCAGGAGATACGCAGTATTTT. Protein product: CSARSGPPGDTQYF.

In this sample, this clonotype turned up many times. The J gene is TRBJ1-1, the V gene TRBV28; a weak D match, TRBD1 (6 bases). Looked up from germline, CDR1 is MDHEN and CDR2 is SYDVKM. This CDR3 is 16 amino acids long. V lost 10 bases and J 2 bases, leaving 23 bases between the germline ends. The CDR3 bases are TGTGCCACCTCCGTGGGGGCGGAGTTTGTAAACACTGAAGCTTTCTTT. Amino acid sequence: CATSVGAEFVNTEAFF.